The 2 T cell receptor beta chains presented below share a single source sample, sequenced in a study of blood T cells in healthy people across ages. Primed by a sample-barcoded 5' primer and a J-beta primer mix, a second PCR proceeded for roughly 6 to 12 cycles. TCRdb re-analysed the 5' RACE reads in MiXCR, keeping a single row per CDR3 protein. The sample carries 1 million or so distinct CDR3 sequences, less than 25% recorded once. The same data also went into a second study, on T cells of mothers and their children.

Sequences were obtained from blood. The receptors were gathered from a girl aged 2 to 9 in good health.

The rearrangement joins TRBV27 to TRBJ2-5; D gene unclear. Matching the DNA end better, TRBJ2-7 makes the J call doubtful. This CDR3 is 15 amino acids long. Germline CDR1 is MNHEY and CDR2 is SMNVEV (reference sequence). The CDR3 nucleotides read TGTGCCAGCAGTTTACTCGGAGAGGCGAACTACGAGCAGTACTTC. As protein: CASSLLGEANYEQYF.

In this sample, this clonotype turned up a few times. V gene TRBV5-1 combines with J gene TRBJ2-1; the match to TRBD1 covers 7 bases. CDR1 is SGHRS and CDR2 is YFSETQ in the germline V gene. The CDR3 contains 15 residues. Losses at the gene ends were 2 bases for V and 5 bases for J; bases not matched to a gene: 7. The CDR3 spells CASSLNGQVDNEQFF. The CDR3 DNA sequence: TGCGCCAGCAGCTTAAATGGACAGGTAGACAATGAGCAGTTCTTC. Together with reference TRBV5-1 and TRBJ2-1, the CDR3 gives the full variable domain: KAGVTQTPRYLIKTRGQQVTLSCSPISGHRSVSWYQQTPGQGLQFLFEYFSETQRNKGNFPGRFSGRQFSNSRSEMNVSTLELGDSALYLCASSLNGQVDNEQFFGPGTRLTVL.